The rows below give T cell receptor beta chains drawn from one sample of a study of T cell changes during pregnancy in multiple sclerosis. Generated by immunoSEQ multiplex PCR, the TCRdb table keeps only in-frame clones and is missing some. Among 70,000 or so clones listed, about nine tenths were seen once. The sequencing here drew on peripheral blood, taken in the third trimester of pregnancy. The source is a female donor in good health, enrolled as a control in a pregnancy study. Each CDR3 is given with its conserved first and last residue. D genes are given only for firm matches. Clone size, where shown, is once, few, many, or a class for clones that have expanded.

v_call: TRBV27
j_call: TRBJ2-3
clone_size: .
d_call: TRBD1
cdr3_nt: TGTGCCAGCACCGTACTCCGGGACAGTCCCCTGGGGACAGATACGCAGTATTTT
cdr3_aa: CASTVLRDSPLGTDTQYF

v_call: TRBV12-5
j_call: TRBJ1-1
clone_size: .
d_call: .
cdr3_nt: TGTGCTAGTGGTTCGTTCTTCCCCACTGAAGCTTTCTTT
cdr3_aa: CASGSFFPTEAFF

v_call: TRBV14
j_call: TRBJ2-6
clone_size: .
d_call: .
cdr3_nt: TGTGCCAGCAGCCGGGGCCAAGGGTCTGGGGCCAACGTCCTGACTTTC
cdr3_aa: CASSRGQGSGANVLTF

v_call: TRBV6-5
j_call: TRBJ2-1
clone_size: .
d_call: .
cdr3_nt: TGTGCCAGCAGTTCCGACATGGAACTAGCTTACAATGAGCAGTTCTTC
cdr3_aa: CASSSDMELAYNEQFF

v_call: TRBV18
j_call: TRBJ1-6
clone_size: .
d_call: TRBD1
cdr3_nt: TGTGCCAGCTCGGGACAGTTGAAAAATTCACCCCTCCACTTT
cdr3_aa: CASSGQLKNSPLHF

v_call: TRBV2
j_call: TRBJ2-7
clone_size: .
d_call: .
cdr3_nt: TGTGCCAGCAGGGAGCACGAGCAGTACTTC
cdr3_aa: CASREHEQYF

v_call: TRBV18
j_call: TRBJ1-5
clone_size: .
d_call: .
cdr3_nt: TGTGCCAGCTCACCGCAAGGGGATCAGCCCCAGCATTTT
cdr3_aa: CASSPQGDQPQHF

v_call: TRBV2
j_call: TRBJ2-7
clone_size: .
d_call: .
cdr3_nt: TGTGCCAGCAGAGAGCTAGAATCCCGCTACGAGCAGTACTTC
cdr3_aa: CASRELESRYEQYF

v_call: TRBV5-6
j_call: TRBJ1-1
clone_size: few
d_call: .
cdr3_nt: TGTGCCAGCAGCCCAGACTCGAATTTTGAAGCTTTCTTT
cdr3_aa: CASSPDSNFEAFF

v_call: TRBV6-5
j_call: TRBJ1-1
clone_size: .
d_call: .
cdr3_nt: TGTGCCTGTAGCGGGGGGGGCTTAATGAACACTGAAGCTTTCTTT
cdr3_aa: CACSGGGLMNTEAFF

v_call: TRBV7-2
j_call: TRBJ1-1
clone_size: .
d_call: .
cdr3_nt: TGTGCCAGCAGCCGAGATGAGGTTCGGGGTGAAGCTTTCTTT
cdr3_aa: CASSRDEVRGEAFF

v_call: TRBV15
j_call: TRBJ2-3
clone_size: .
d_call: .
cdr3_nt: TGTGCCACCAGCACCCGACACACAGATACGCAGTATTTT
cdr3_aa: CATSTRHTDTQYF

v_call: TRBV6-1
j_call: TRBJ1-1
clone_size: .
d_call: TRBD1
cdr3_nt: TGTGCCAGCAGTGATGTTTGGACAGGTCCGGAGGTCACTGAAGCTTTCTTT
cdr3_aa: CASSDVWTGPEVTEAFF

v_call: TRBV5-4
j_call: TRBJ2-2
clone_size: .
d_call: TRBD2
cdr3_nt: TGTGCCAGCAGCTTAGGGACTAGCGGGAGGCGAGGGATCGGGGAGCTGTTTTTT
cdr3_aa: CASSLGTSGRRGIGELFF

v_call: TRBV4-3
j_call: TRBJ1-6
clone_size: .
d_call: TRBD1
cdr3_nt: TGCGCCAGCAGCCACTATCCAGGGGGCCGCGCCTATAATTCACCCCTCCACTTT
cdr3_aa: CASSHYPGGRAYNSPLHF

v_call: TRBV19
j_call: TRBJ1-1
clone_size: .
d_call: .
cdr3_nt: TGTGCCAGTAGCACCGGGAGGGAAGCTTTCTTT
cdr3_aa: CASSTGREAFF

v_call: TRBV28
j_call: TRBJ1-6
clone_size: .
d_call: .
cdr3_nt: TGTGCCAGCAGTGTACAGATTTTTAATTCACCCCTCCACTTT
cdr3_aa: CASSVQIFNSPLHF

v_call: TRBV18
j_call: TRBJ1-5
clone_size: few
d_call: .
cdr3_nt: TGTGCCAGCTCACCAAGCAGGAATCAGCCCCAGCATTTT
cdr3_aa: CASSPSRNQPQHF

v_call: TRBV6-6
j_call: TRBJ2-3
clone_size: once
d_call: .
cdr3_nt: TGTGCCAGCAGCCAGGCCACAGATACGCAGTATTTT
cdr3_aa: CASSQATDTQYF

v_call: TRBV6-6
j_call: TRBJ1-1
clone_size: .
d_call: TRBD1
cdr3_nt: TGTGCCAGCAGTACGACAGGGGGCGCAGCTGAAGCTTTCTTT
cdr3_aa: CASSTTGGAAEAFF